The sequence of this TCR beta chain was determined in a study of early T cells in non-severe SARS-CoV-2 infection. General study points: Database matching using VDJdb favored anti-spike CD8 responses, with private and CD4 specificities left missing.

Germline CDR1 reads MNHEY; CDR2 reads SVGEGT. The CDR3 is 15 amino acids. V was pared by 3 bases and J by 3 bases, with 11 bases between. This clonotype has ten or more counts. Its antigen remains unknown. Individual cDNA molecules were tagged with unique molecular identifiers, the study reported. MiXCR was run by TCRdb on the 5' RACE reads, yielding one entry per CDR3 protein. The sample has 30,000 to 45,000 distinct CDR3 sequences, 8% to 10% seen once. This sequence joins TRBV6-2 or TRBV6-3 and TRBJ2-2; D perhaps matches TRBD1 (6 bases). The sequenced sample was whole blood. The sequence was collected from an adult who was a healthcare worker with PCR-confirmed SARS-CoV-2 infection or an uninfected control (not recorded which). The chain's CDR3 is CASSYQGSDTGELFF. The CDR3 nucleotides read TGTGCCAGCAGTTATCAGGGGTCGGACACCGGGGAGCTGTTTTTT.